This TCR beta chain emerged from a study of T cell repertoires in cytomegalovirus infection. This clonotype was seen more than once but under ten times. Its antigen is currently unknown. This CDR3 spans 15 amino acids. From germline, CDR1 is LGHDT and CDR2 YNNKEL (reference sequence). J was trimmed by 6 bases and V by 1 base; bases with no gene match: 4. Each CDR3 protein gets one entry after TCRdb re-called the reads with MiXCR. The sample contains approximately 990,000 distinct CDR3 sequences, roughly 30% of which appear only once. Source: cultured CD8+ T cells from PBMCs, taken from culture after CMV antigen stimulation. The chain is built from TRBV3-1 and TRBJ2-1, with 9 bases lining up with TRBD2. The receptor comes from a human donor in good health (CMV status not recorded). Some clones in this sample may be carry-over from other donors' samples. The CDR3 sequence is CASSQVAGGRNEQFF. The CDR3 nucleotides read TGTGCCAGCAGCCAAGTCGCGGGGGGGCGCAATGAGCAGTTCTTC.